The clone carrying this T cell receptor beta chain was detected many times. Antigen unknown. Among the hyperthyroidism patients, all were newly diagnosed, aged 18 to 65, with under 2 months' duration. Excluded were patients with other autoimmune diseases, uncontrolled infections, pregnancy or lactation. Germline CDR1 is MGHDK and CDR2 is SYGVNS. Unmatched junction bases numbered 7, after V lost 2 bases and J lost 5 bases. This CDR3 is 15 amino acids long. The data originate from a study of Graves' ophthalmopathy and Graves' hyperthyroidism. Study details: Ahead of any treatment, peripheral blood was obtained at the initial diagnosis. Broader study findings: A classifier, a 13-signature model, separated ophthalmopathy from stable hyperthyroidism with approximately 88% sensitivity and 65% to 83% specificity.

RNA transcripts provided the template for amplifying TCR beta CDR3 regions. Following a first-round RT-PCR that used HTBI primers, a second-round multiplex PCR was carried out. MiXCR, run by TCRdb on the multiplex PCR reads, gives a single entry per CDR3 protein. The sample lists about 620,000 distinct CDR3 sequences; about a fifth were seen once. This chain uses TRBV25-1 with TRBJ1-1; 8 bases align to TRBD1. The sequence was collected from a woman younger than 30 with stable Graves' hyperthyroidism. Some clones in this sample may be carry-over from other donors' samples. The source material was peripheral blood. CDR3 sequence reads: CASSEPRTGRTEAFF. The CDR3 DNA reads TGTGCCAGCAGTGAACCCAGGACAGGGAGGACTGAAGCTTTCTTT.